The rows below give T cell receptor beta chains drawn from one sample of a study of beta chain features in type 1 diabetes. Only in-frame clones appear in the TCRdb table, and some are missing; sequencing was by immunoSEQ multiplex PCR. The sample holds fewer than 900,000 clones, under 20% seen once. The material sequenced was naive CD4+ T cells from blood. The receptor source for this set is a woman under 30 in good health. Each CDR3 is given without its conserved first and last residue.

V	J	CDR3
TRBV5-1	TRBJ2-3	ASSRRTGPTTDTQY
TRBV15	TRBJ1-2	ATSRPPDQGAEYSGYT
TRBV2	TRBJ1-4	ASSEAEVGEEKLF
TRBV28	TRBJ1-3	ASSLRQSLGNTIY
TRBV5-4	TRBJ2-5	ASSPQEGAGETQY
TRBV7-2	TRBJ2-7	ASSLGLAVIYEQY
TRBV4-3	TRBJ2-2	ASSQVMRTSNTGELF
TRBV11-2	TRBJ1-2	ASSLSFSFFGNYGYT
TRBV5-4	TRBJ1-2	ASSRDSTDYT
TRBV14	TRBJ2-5	ASSQVAASPY
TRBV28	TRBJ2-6	ASSPPGSGANVLT
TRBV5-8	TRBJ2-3	ASSLGRASDTQY
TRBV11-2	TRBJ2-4	ASSSRDRGDIQY
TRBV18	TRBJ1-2	ASSPREGAVSGYT
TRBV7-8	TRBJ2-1	ATTRGGGHGRAYNEQF
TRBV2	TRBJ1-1	ASRGTVQNTEAF
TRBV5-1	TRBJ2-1	ASSLGLADNEQF
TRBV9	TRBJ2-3	ASGQGATDTQY
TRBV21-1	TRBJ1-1	ASSKSGGRAGAF
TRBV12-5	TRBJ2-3	ASGREYSTDTQY
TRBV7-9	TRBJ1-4	ASSLLPQANEKLF
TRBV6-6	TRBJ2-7	ASRGLAVSYEQY
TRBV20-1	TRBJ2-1	SAGLAGGQF
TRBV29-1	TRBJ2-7	SVGDEGYEQY
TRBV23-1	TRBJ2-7	ASSRGRQAYEQY
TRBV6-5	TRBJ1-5	ASSYSISQPQH
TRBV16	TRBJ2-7	ASSQYSGGRTYEQY
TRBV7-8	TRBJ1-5	ASSLLSGAQGNQPQH
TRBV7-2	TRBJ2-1	ASSLSVAGANEQF
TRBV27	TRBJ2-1	ASSLSVASGTRPPYNEQF
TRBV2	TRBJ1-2	ASSGAGGSNYGYT
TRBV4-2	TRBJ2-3	ASSQVGASGGSDTQY
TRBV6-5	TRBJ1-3	ASSRDRANTIY
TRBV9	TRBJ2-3	ASSVAGTIGDTQY
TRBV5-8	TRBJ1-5	ASSLYRGLDQPQH
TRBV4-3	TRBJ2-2	ASSQFREFGELF
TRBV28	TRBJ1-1	ASSSPSWMHAEAF
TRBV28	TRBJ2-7	ASSFDLYEQY
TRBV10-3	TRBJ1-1	AISRGVTGGTNTEAF
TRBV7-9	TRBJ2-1	ASSLPGAMTNEQF
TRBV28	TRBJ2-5	ASSFLMGGSETQY
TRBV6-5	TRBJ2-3	ASSPQGILDTQY
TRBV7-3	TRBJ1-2	ASSLKTGARGYGYT
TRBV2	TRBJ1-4	ASRVPGSGTNEKLF
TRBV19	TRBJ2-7	ASSKLAGDVGRKFEQY
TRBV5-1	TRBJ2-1	ASSLAGISSYNEQF
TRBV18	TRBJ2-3	ASSTSGLAGRDTQY
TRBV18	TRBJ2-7	ASSPQGIEQY
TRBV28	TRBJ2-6	ASSVGDNSGANVLT
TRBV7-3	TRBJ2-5	ASSLSASGIETQY
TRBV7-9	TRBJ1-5	ASSMTGYQPQH
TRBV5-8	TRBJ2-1	ASSIGTVTYNEQF
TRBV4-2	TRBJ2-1	ASSLVRAYEQF
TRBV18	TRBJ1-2	ASSPPGQGTYGYT
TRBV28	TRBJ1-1	ATKDSPMNTEAF
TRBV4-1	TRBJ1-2	ASSKPGQHGYT
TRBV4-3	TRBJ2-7	ASSLSGPPSYEQY
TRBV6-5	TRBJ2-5	ASGLRGGLETQY
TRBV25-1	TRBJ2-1	ASSGGSGPSSYNEQF